Following are 9 T cell receptor beta chains from one sample sequenced in a study of shared clonotypes between healthy human individuals. Here immunoSEQ multiplex PCR was the method, and the copy in TCRdb shows in-frame clones only, minus some. The sample records around 2,000,000 clones, approximately 94% being singletons. CD45RO-negative, CCR7-selected cells formed the naive CD8 fraction, which excluded terminally differentiated effector memory CD45RA+ cells. The sequencing sample was made of naive CD8+ T cells from PBMCs. Every receptor here comes from a man younger than 35 in good health. Some clones in this sample may be carry-over from other donors' samples.

The J gene is TRBJ2-3, the V gene TRBV4-2; 10 nucleotides match TRBD2. The CDR3 runs to 17 residues. With V trimmed by 4 bases and J by 2 bases, 9 bases remained unmatched. The germline V gene encodes CDR1 LGHNA and CDR2 YNFKEQ. CDR3 amino acids: CASSPRTSGPSTDTQYF. The CDR3 coding sequence is TGTGCCAGCAGCCCCCGGACTAGCGGTCCGTCCACAGATACGCAGTATTTT.

The rearrangement uses TRBV6-5 and TRBJ2-1; no clear D. Germline V gene sequence: CDR1 MNHEY, CDR2 SVGAGI. CDR3 size: 13 residues. The V and J ends lost 4 bases and 8 bases respectively, with 12 bases between them. The CDR3 sequence: CASSFGSDYEQFF. In nucleotides, the CDR3 is TGTGCCAGCAGTTTCGGCTCGGATTATGAGCAGTTCTTC.

Notes on this clone: Distinct nucleotide sequences in the sample also encode this CDR3. The chain links TRBV9 to TRBJ1-1; D remains ambiguous. From germline, CDR1 is SGDLS and CDR2 YYNGEE. The CDR3 has 14 amino acids. Trimming took off 2 bases at V and 1 base at J, with 9 bases between the two ends. The CDR3 is CASSVRDTNTEAFF. The CDR3 DNA follows: TGTGCCAGCAGCGTCAGAGATACGAACACTGAAGCTTTCTTT.

This clone was found once. The V call is TRBV5-1, the J call TRBJ2-3, with 8 bases identical to TRBD2. CDR1 and CDR2 (germline): SGHRS, YFSETQ. V lost 0 bases and J lost 2; bases outside the gene matches: 5. CDR3 length: 16 amino acids. CDR3 sequence (DNA): TGCGCCAGCAGCTTGGAGGCTAGCGGGCCCACAGATACGCAGTATTTT. This sequence encodes CASSLEASGPTDTQYF.

The V and J genes are TRBV5-4 and TRBJ2-7; no definite D call. V lost 1 base, J lost 6 bases, and 8 bases lay in between. Looked up from germline, CDR1 is SGHNT and CDR2 is YYREEE (reference sequence). The CDR3 is 12 residues long. The CDR3 nucleotides read TGTGCCAGCAGCTTGCCCCAACGCGAGCAGTACTTC. Translation gives CASSLPQREQYF.

The genes are TRBV9 and TRBJ2-7, with TRBD2 identical over 13 bases. The germline V gene encodes CDR1 SGDLS and CDR2 YYNGEE. The trim removed 4 bases at V and 5 bases at J, leaving 3 bases unmatched. The CDR3 extends over 14 amino acids. The CDR3 reads CASSKGTSGNEQYF. The CDR3 nucleotides read TGTGCCAGCAGCAAAGGGACTAGCGGGAACGAGCAGTACTTC.

This clone was seen a single time. V gene TRBV7-9 combines with J gene TRBJ1-2, with no clear D. There are 15 residues in the CDR3. V lost 1 base and J lost 7, with 16 bases in between. CDR1 SEHNR and CDR2 FQNEAQ come from the germline V gene (reference sequence). The CDR3 reads CASSLVEVFFGGYTF. Here the CDR3 DNA reads TGTGCCAGCAGCTTAGTAGAGGTTTTCTTCGGTGGCTACACCTTC.

This clone was counted once. Additional DNA sequences in this sample encode the identical CDR3. This chain joins TRBV7-2 and TRBJ2-7, with D uncertain. Trimming removed 3 bases at V and 0 bases at J, with 3 bases between. Per germline, CDR1 SGHTA and CDR2 FQGNSA. This CDR3 has 12 residues. Here the CDR3 reads CASSFDSYEQYF. CDR3 nucleotide sequence: TGTGCCAGCAGCTTCGACTCCTACGAGCAGTACTTC.

The chain uses TRBV19 and TRBJ1-2; D is unclear. The CDR3 sequence is 13 residues long. The germline V gene has CDR1 LNHDA and CDR2 SQIVND (reference sequence). With 11 bases removed from V and 7 bases from J, the gap between germline ends came to 20 bases. DNA of the CDR3: TGTGCCTGCAGAGACGTAGAGAGGGTTGGCTACACCTTC. It translates to CACRDVERVGYTF.